The 25 T cell receptor beta chains below all came from one sample that was sequenced in a study of T cell changes during pregnancy in multiple sclerosis. The assay was immunoSEQ multiplex PCR, and TCRdb's table has in-frame clones only and misses some. The data contain some 21,000 clones, approximately 90% of them singletons. The specimen comprised CD8+ T cells from peripheral blood mononuclear cells, sampled in the second trimester of pregnancy. The receptors stem from a female donor in good health, enrolled as a control in a pregnancy study.

The rearrangement links TRBV6-5 to TRBJ2-7, with D unclear. Between the trimmed V and J ends, which lost 6 bases and 3 bases, there was a span of 15 bases. Germline assignment: CDR1 MNHEY and CDR2 SVGAGI. CDR3 size: 14 residues. CDR3 nucleotide sequence: TGTGCCAGCAGACCCTCCGTCGCGGTCTACGAGCAGTACTTC. Its translation: CASRPSVAVYEQYF.

CDR3 protein: CACVGQGSVDEKLFF. The CDR3 region has the DNA TGTGCCTGCGTCGGACAGGGGAGCGTCGATGAAAAACTGTTTTTT. V and J are TRBV30 and TRBJ1-4; 9 positions agree with TRBD1. V lost 6 bases, J lost 6 bases, and 11 bases stayed unmatched. Germline lookup yields CDR1 GTSNPN and CDR2 SVGIG (reference sequence). There are 15 residues in the CDR3.

The chain uses TRBV29-1 and TRBJ1-2; TRBD1 matches 9 bases. V was pared by 8 bases and J by 3 bases, with 10 bases of the junction left unmatched. The CDR3 spans 14 residues. CDR1 SQVTM and CDR2 ANQGSEA come from the germline V gene. CDR3 nucleotides: TGCAGCATATCCGGGACAGGGAGTGACTATGGCTACACCTTC. Encoded protein: CSISGTGSDYGYTF.

The chain uses TRBV19 and TRBJ2-3, with D possibly TRBD1 on 5 matching bases. Between the trimmed V and J ends, which lost 7 bases and 6 bases, there was a span of 17 bases. The CDR3 covers 14 residues. Germline assignment: CDR1 LNHDA and CDR2 SQIVND (reference sequence). The CDR3: CASTPPGALDTQYF. CDR3 nucleotides: TGTGCCAGTACCCCGCCTGGGGCGCTTGATACGCAGTATTTT.

The chain joins TRBV28 to TRBJ2-7, with 10 bases lining up with TRBD2. Germline-derived CDR1 and CDR2 are MDHEN and SYDVKM. Unmatched junction bases numbered 6, after V lost 4 bases and J lost 3 bases. This CDR3 is 15 amino acids long. CDR3 in amino acids: CASSSGLAENYEQYF. The CDR3, as DNA: TGTGCCAGCAGTTCTGGACTAGCGGAGAACTACGAGCAGTACTTC.

The chain is built from TRBV15 and TRBJ2-5; 8 bases are a match to TRBD2. Germline CDR1 reads LNHNV; CDR2 reads YYDKDF (reference sequence). This CDR3 comprises 18 residues. V was pared by 1 base and J by 2 bases, with 12 bases of the junction left unmatched. CDR3 loop: CATSRGPLATSAQETQYF. The CDR3 region has the DNA TGTGCCACCAGCAGAGGTCCACTCGCGACTAGCGCTCAAGAGACCCAGTACTTC.

This clone was counted a single time. The chain has TRBV27 and TRBJ1-5; D is perhaps TRBD1 (5 bases). Germline CDR1 MNHEY, CDR2 SMNVEV (reference sequence). V lost 3 bases, J lost 6 bases, and 12 bases lay in between. The CDR3 is made up of 14 amino acids. The CDR3 sequence: CASSLVRVIQPQHF. The CDR3 bases are TGTGCCAGCAGTTTGGTCAGGGTTATTCAGCCCCAGCATTTT.

This rearrangement joins TRBV28 to TRBJ2-7; weak D call: TRBD1 (5 bases). CDR3 size: 14 residues. V was shortened by 4 bases and J by 0 bases, with 10 bases between the two germline ends. Germline V gene lookup returns CDR1 MDHEN and CDR2 SYDVKM. The CDR3 sequence: CASSSDSTSYEQYF. The CDR3 nucleotides are TGTGCCAGCAGTTCCGACAGCACCTCCTACGAGCAGTACTTC.

V gene TRBV9 combines with J gene TRBJ1-1; D might be TRBD1 (6 bases). The V gene lost 6 bases and the J gene lost 0 bases, with 15 bases spanning the gap. There are 15 residues in the CDR3. Germline CDR1 SGDLS, CDR2 YYNGEE. The CDR3 DNA sequence: TGTGCCAGCACCACAGGGTTCTTCTTGAACACTGAAGCTTTCTTT. Translating gives CASTTGFFLNTEAFF. Complete variable domain (other parts from reference TRBV9 and TRBJ1-1): DSGVTQTPKHLITATGQRVTLRCSPRSGDLSVYWYQQSLDQGLQFLIQYYNGEERAKGNILERFSAQQFPDLHSELNLSSLELGDSALYFCASTTGFFLNTEAFFGQGTRLTVV.

V usage is TRBV7-8 and J usage is TRBJ2-3; perhaps TRBD1 as D (5 bases). The CDR3 has 17 residues. Per germline, CDR1 SGHVS and CDR2 FQNEAQ. Deletions cut 1 base from V and 3 bases from J, with 17 bases between. This chain's CDR3 is CASSLGPQGAPTDTQYF. Written as DNA, the CDR3 is TGTGCCAGCAGCTTAGGCCCGCAGGGCGCCCCTACAGATACGCAGTATTTT.

CDR3 DNA: TGTGCCAGCAGTGATGGGACAGGGCTAGGAACGCAGTATTTT. It specifies CASSDGTGLGTQYF. The rearrangement links TRBV6-1 to TRBJ2-3; TRBD1 matches at 9 bases. The CDR3 runs 14 residues. CDR1 MNHNS and CDR2 SASEGT come from the germline V gene. Trimming cost V 3 bases and J 9 bases; bases outside gene matches: 7.

The chain recombines TRBV4-3 with TRBJ2-7; D is perhaps TRBD2 (6 bases). The V end lost 1 base, the J end lost 4 bases, and 14 bases lay between the germline ends. CDR3 size: 15 residues. Germline lookup yields CDR1 LGHNA and CDR2 YSLEER. This chain's CDR3 is CASSQAPGSGYEQYF. DNA for the CDR3: TGCGCCAGCAGCCAAGCCCCCGGGAGTGGGTACGAGCAGTACTTC.

The CDR3 sequence is CASSYTRYPEGNTIYF. DNA of the CDR3: TGTGCCAGCAGTTACACCCGTTACCCGGAGGGAAACACCATATATTTT. The genes are TRBV6-5 and TRBJ1-3; no definite D call. Germline assignment: CDR1 MNHEY and CDR2 SVGAGI. Trimming left V 2 bases short and J 4 bases short, with 15 bases between. The CDR3 sequence is 16 residues long.

This chain connects TRBV7-6 to TRBJ2-3, with D possibly being TRBD2 (6 bases). This CDR3 spans 16 amino acids. V was pared by 5 bases and J by 5 bases, with 20 bases between. Germline CDR1 reads SGHVS; CDR2 reads FNYEAQ. In DNA form, the CDR3 reads TGTGCCAGCAGCGGAGGGACCCAGGGAATGGGAGATACGCAGTATTTT. Its translation: CASSGGTQGMGDTQYF.

This chain links TRBV5-1 with TRBJ1-1, with 9 bases fitting TRBD1. This CDR3 comprises 15 residues. Germline lookup yields CDR1 SGHRS and CDR2 YFSETQ. Trimming removed 4 bases from V and 3 bases from J; junction bases left unmatched: 7. The CDR3 loop reads CASSPGTGTYTEAFF. Here the CDR3 DNA reads TGCGCCAGCAGCCCCGGGACAGGGACGTACACTGAAGCTTTCTTT.

The V call is TRBV4-3, the J call TRBJ2-3; TRBD1 agrees at 7 bases. The CDR3 covers 12 residues. Germline values: CDR1 LGHNA, CDR2 YSLEER. V shed 4 bases and J 6 bases; nucleotides not matched to a gene: 1. The CDR3 nucleotides are TGCGCCAGCAGCCCGACAGGGGATACGCAGTATTTT. Protein sequence: CASSPTGDTQYF.

In its sample, this clone was seen once. Here the CDR3 reads CASSQLWEGNQPQHF. CDR3 DNA sequence: TGTGCCAGCAGCCAACTTTGGGAGGGCAATCAGCCCCAGCATTTT. The chain uses TRBV4-2 and TRBJ1-5, with D uncertain. Germline CDR1 reads LGHNA; CDR2 reads YNFKEQ. The CDR3 consists of 15 residues. With 2 bases removed from V and 2 bases from J, the gap between germline ends came to 10 bases.

The chain is built from TRBV6-5 and TRBJ2-2; 7 bases are a match to TRBD1. Germline loops: CDR1 MNHEY, CDR2 SVGAGI. The J segment lost 3 bases and the V segment lost 10 bases, leaving 8 bases of the junction unmatched. This CDR3 is built from 14 residues. Here the CDR3 reads CATKGGADTGELFF. The CDR3 DNA reads as TGTGCCACTAAAGGGGGCGCGGACACCGGGGAGCTGTTTTTT.

This chain joins TRBV4-2 and TRBJ1-1, with D possibly TRBD1 on 5 matching bases. The CDR3 is made up of 13 amino acids. Trimming took off 7 bases at V and 1 base at J, with 10 bases between the two ends. Germline CDR1 LGHNA, CDR2 YNFKEQ. CDR3 sequence: CASTGVSNTEAFF. CDR3 DNA: TGTGCCAGCACGGGGGTGTCGAACACTGAAGCTTTCTTT.

The chain carries TRBV27 and TRBJ2-3; no reliable D call. The CDR3 totals 14 residues. CDR1 is MNHEY, CDR2 SMNVEV, per germline (reference sequence). V dropped 5 bases and J dropped 1 base, with 10 bases sitting between them. Written as DNA, the CDR3 is TGTGCCAGCAGTCCCGGTCGGGGCACAGATACGCAGTATTTT. Its protein product is CASSPGRGTDTQYF.

The V gene is TRBV4-2, the J gene TRBJ2-5; the D gene is possibly TRBD2 (6 bases). The CDR3 consists of 17 residues. Germline V gene sequence: CDR1 LGHNA, CDR2 YNFKEQ. V was cut by 0 bases and J by 2 bases, with 16 bases left in between. CDR3 sequence: CASSQEARLAPQETQYF. As DNA, the CDR3 is TGTGCCAGCAGCCAAGAAGCTCGGCTAGCGCCGCAAGAGACCCAGTACTTC.

About this clone itself: This CDR3 fails to terminate in the conserved phenylalanine or tryptophan, so it likely reflects a read error. V usage is TRBV6-6 and J usage is TRBJ2-7; perhaps TRBD2 as D (5 bases). The CDR3 covers 14 residues. The V gene lost 7 bases and the J gene lost 3 bases, with 16 bases spanning the gap. Germline V CDR1 and CDR2: MNHNY, SVGAGI (reference sequence). The DNA of the CDR3 is TGTGCCAGCACCCCTGAGCGGAACTACTACGAGCAGTACCTC. It yields the protein CASTPERNYYEQYL.

The chain carries TRBV5-8 and TRBJ1-5; no clear D gene. CDR1 is SGHTS, CDR2 YDEGEE, per germline. There are 15 residues in the CDR3. With 1 base removed from V and 7 bases from J, the gap between germline ends came to 15 bases. CDR3 sequence reads: CASSLWRELGQPQHF. CDR3 nucleotides: TGTGCCAGCAGCTTGTGGAGGGAGCTTGGACAGCCCCAGCATTTT.

CDR3 nucleotides: TGTGCCAGCAAGGGAGCGGGAGGCCTGACCTACGAGCAGTACTTC. Translation: CASKGAGGLTYEQYF. The chain joins TRBV2 to TRBJ2-7; 9 bases map to TRBD2. CDR1 and CDR2 (germline): SNHLY, FYNNEI. There are 15 residues in the CDR3. V shed 7 bases and J 2 bases; nucleotides not matched to a gene: 9.

V and J are TRBV4-2 and TRBJ2-3, with 8 nucleotides matching TRBD2. The CDR3 extends over 16 amino acids. Germline CDR1 reads LGHNA; CDR2 reads YNFKEQ. The junction had 9 bases not matched to a gene; V was cut back by 1 base and J by 6 bases. CDR3 sequence: CASSQGAAGGPDTQYF. The CDR3 DNA reads TGTGCCAGCAGCCAAGGGGCCGCGGGAGGTCCGGATACGCAGTATTTT.